This T cell receptor beta chain was found in a study of identical twins. TCRdb fed the 5' RACE reads into MiXCR, producing one record per CDR3 protein. Among 570,000 or so distinct CDR3 sequences listed, over 8.5% were seen once. This CDR3 region has 15 residues. V lost 1 base and J lost 1; bases outside the gene matches: 2. The germline V gene encodes CDR1 KGHSH and CDR2 LQKENI. As for this clonotype: The antigen is undetermined.

General study results and limits: Cross-sectional statistical analysis, not tracking of the same donors, underpinned the conclusions.

These data were also reused for a study on yellow fever vaccine responses in identical twins.

Sample: PBMCs. This sequence joins TRBV18 and TRBJ2-3; 7 bases fit TRBD1. The receptor comes from a woman between 18 and 30 years old in good health. CDR3 sequence: CASSPLGQGTDTQYF. The CDR3 DNA follows: TGTGCCAGCTCACCACTTGGACAGGGCACAGATACGCAGTATTTT.